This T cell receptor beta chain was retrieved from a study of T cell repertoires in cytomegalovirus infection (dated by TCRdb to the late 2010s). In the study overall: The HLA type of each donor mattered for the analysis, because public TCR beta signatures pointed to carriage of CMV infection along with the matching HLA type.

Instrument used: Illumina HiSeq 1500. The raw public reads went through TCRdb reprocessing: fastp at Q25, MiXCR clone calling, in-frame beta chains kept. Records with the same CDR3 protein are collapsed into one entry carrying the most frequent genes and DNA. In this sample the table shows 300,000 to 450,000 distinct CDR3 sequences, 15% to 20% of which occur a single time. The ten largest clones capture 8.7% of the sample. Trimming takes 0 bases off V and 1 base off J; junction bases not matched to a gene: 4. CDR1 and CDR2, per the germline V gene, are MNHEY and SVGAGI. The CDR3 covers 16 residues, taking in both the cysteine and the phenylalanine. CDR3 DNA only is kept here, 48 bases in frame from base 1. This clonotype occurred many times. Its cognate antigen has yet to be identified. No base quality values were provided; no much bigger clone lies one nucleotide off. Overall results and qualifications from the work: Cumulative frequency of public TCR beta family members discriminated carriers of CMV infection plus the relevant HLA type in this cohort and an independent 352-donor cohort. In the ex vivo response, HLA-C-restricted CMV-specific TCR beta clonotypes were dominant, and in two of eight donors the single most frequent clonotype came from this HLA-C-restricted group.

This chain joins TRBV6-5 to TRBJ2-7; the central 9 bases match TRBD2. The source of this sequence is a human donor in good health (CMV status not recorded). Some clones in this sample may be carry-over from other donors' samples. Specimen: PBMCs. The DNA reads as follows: TGTGCCAGCAGTTACTCGATCCTAGCGGGATCCTACGAGCAGTACTTC. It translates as CASSYSILAGSYEQYF.